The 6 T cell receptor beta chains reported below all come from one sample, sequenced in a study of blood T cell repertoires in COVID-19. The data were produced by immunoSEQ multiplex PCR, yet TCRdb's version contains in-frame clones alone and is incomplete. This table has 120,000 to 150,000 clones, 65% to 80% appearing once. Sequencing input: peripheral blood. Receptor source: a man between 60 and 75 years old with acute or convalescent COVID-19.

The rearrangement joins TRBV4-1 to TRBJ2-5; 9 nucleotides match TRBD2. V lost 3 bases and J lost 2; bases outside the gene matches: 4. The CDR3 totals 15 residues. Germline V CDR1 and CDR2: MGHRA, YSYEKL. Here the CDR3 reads CASSHLTSGQETQYF. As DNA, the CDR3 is TGCGCCAGCAGCCACCTGACTAGCGGACAAGAGACCCAGTACTTC.

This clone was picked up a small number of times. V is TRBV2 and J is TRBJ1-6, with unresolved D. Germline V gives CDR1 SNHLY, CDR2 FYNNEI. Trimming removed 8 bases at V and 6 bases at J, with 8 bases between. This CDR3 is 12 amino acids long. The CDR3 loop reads CASLGVNSPLHF. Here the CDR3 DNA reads TGTGCCAGCCTAGGAGTTAATTCACCCCTCCACTTT.

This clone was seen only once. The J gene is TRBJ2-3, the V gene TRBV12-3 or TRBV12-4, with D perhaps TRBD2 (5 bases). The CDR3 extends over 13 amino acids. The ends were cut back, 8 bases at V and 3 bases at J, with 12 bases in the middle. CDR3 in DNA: TGTGCCAGCTGGGCGGACTTTACAGATACGCAGTATTTT. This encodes CASWADFTDTQYF.

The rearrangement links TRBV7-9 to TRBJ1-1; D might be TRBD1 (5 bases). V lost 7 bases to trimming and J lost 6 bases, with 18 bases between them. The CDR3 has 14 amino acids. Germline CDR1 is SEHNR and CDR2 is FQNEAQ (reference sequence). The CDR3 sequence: CASNTGYLGAEAFF. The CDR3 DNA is TGTGCCAGCAACACAGGTTACCTTGGGGCTGAAGCTTTCTTT. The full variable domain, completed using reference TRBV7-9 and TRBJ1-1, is DTGVSQNPRHKITKRGQNVTFRCDPISEHNRLYWYRQTLGQGPEFLTYFQNEAQLEKSRLLSDRFSAERPKGSFSTLEIQRTEQGDSAMYLCASNTGYLGAEAFFGQGTRLTVV.

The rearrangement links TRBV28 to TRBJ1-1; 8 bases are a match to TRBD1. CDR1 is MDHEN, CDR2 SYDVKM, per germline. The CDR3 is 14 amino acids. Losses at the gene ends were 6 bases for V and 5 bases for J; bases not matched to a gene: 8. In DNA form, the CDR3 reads TGTGCCAGCAGCCCAGGACAGGGCTGGACTGAAGCTTTCTTT. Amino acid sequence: CASSPGQGWTEAFF.

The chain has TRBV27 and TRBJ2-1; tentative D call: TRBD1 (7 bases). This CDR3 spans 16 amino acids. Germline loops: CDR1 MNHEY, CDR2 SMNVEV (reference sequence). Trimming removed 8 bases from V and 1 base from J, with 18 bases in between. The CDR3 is CASGGGGGISYNEQFF. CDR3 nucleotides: TGTGCCAGCGGTGGAGGGGGCGGGATTTCCTACAATGAGCAGTTCTTC.